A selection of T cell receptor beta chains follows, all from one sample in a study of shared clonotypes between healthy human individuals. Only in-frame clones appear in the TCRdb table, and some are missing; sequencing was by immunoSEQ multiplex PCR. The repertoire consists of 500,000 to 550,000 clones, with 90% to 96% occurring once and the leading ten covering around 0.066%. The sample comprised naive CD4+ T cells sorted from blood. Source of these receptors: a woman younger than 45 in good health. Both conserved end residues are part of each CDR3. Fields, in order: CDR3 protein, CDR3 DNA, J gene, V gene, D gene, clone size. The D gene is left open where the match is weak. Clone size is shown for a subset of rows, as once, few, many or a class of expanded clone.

cdr3_aa: CASRIQDSQPQHF
cdr3_nt: TGTGCCAGCAGGATACAGGACAGTCAGCCCCAGCATTTT
j_call: TRBJ1-5
v_call: TRBV28
d_call: NA
clone_size: NA

cdr3_aa: CASRRDRGPYSNQPQHF
cdr3_nt: TGTGCCAGTAGAAGGGACAGGGGCCCTTATAGCAATCAGCCCCAGCATTTT
j_call: TRBJ1-5
v_call: TRBV19
d_call: TRBD1
clone_size: NA

cdr3_aa: CASSEPGGVEEKLFF
cdr3_nt: TGTGCCAGCAGTGAACCAGGGGGCGTTGAGGAAAAACTGTTTTTT
j_call: TRBJ1-4
v_call: TRBV6-4
d_call: TRBD1
clone_size: NA

cdr3_aa: CASSLSPILAGGRETQYF
cdr3_nt: TGTGCCAGCAGTTTATCTCCGATCTTAGCGGGGGGCCGAGAGACCCAGTACTTC
j_call: TRBJ2-5
v_call: TRBV27
d_call: TRBD2
clone_size: NA

cdr3_aa: CASSFMGGQYF
cdr3_nt: TGTGCCAGCAGCTTTATGGGGGGCCAGTATTTT
j_call: TRBJ2-3
v_call: TRBV5-6
d_call: NA
clone_size: NA

cdr3_aa: CASSQEGGEPYEQYF
cdr3_nt: TGCGCCAGCAGCCAAGAGGGCGGGGAACCTTACGAGCAGTACTTC
j_call: TRBJ2-7
v_call: TRBV4-1
d_call: NA
clone_size: NA

cdr3_aa: CASRPYIGARETQYF
cdr3_nt: TGTGCCAGCAGACCGTATATAGGGGCACGTGAGACCCAGTACTTC
j_call: TRBJ2-5
v_call: TRBV5-4
d_call: NA
clone_size: NA

cdr3_aa: CAISEGGPPNEQFF
cdr3_nt: TGTGCCATCAGTGAGGGAGGACCACCCAATGAGCAGTTCTTC
j_call: TRBJ2-1
v_call: TRBV10-3
d_call: NA
clone_size: NA

cdr3_aa: CASTSVASFYNEQFF
cdr3_nt: TGTGCCAGCACCTCGGTGGCTAGCTTCTACAATGAGCAGTTCTTC
j_call: TRBJ2-1
v_call: TRBV7-8
d_call: NA
clone_size: NA

cdr3_aa: CASRRDGTSGNTIYF
cdr3_nt: TGTGCCAGCAGACGGGACGGAACCTCTGGAAACACCATATATTTT
j_call: TRBJ1-3
v_call: TRBV5-4
d_call: NA
clone_size: NA

cdr3_aa: CASSLGGQGAEAFF
cdr3_nt: TGTGCCAGCAGTTTAGGTGGACAAGGAGCTGAAGCTTTCTTT
j_call: TRBJ1-1
v_call: TRBV28
d_call: NA
clone_size: NA

cdr3_aa: CASYGTTAQYF
cdr3_nt: TGTGCCAGCTACGGAACTACGGCGCAGTATTTT
j_call: TRBJ2-3
v_call: TRBV2
d_call: NA
clone_size: NA

cdr3_aa: CASSLAGGASYEQYF
cdr3_nt: TGCGCCAGCAGCTTAGCCGGGGGAGCCTCCTACGAGCAGTACTTC
j_call: TRBJ2-7
v_call: TRBV5-1
d_call: NA
clone_size: NA

cdr3_aa: CASSYSTGTNEKLFF
cdr3_nt: TGTGCCAGCAGTTACTCGACAGGGACTAATGAAAAACTGTTTTTT
j_call: TRBJ1-4
v_call: TRBV6-5
d_call: TRBD1
clone_size: NA

cdr3_aa: CASSLAGSADTQYF
cdr3_nt: TGTGCCAGCAGCTTAGCAGGGTCCGCAGATACGCAGTATTTT
j_call: TRBJ2-3
v_call: TRBV7-7
d_call: NA
clone_size: NA

cdr3_aa: CASSDPLAGGLNEQFF
cdr3_nt: TGCGCCAGCAGCGACCCACTAGCGGGAGGGCTGAATGAGCAGTTCTTC
j_call: TRBJ2-1
v_call: TRBV5-1
d_call: TRBD2
clone_size: NA

cdr3_aa: CASSPTSGGRYNEQFF
cdr3_nt: TGTGCCAGCAGTCCGACTAGCGGGGGAAGATACAATGAGCAGTTCTTC
j_call: TRBJ2-1
v_call: TRBV27
d_call: TRBD2
clone_size: NA

cdr3_aa: CASSSSDGPYEQYF
cdr3_nt: TGTGCCAGCAGCTCCTCCGACGGACCCTACGAGCAGTACTTC
j_call: TRBJ2-7
v_call: TRBV7-3
d_call: NA
clone_size: NA

cdr3_aa: CASTQRGGISDTQYF
cdr3_nt: TGTGCCAGCACTCAGCGTGGCGGGATCTCAGATACGCAGTATTTT
j_call: TRBJ2-3
v_call: TRBV2
d_call: NA
clone_size: NA

cdr3_aa: CASSHRWGQGQPQHF
cdr3_nt: TGTGCCAGCAGTCACCGTTGGGGGCAGGGTCAGCCCCAGCATTTT
j_call: TRBJ1-5
v_call: TRBV28
d_call: NA
clone_size: few

cdr3_aa: CASGQGAADTIYF
cdr3_nt: TGTGCCAGCGGACAGGGGGCGGCGGACACCATATATTTT
j_call: TRBJ1-3
v_call: TRBV6-1
d_call: TRBD1
clone_size: NA

cdr3_aa: CASRQGANEQYF
cdr3_nt: TGCGCCAGCAGGCAGGGGGCTAACGAGCAGTACTTC
j_call: TRBJ2-7
v_call: TRBV5-1
d_call: TRBD1
clone_size: few

cdr3_aa: CATSRTDGHPYEQYF
cdr3_nt: TGTGCCACCAGCCGGACCGACGGACACCCCTACGAGCAGTACTTC
j_call: TRBJ2-7
v_call: TRBV15
d_call: NA
clone_size: NA

cdr3_aa: CASRNGRESVGQPQHF
cdr3_nt: TGTGCCAGCAGGAATGGAAGGGAATCGGTTGGCCAGCCCCAGCATTTT
j_call: TRBJ1-5
v_call: TRBV28
d_call: NA
clone_size: NA